One and the same sample provided the 30 T cell receptor beta chains below, sequenced in a study of blood T cell repertoires in COVID-19. Measured with immunoSEQ multiplex PCR; TCRdb has only the in-frame clones, and not every one. The table lists hundreds of thousands of clones, around 87% of them singletons. Sequencing was done on a sample of PBMCs or T cells enriched from blood (not recorded which). These receptors were collected from a woman aged 45-59 years who had recovered from COVID-19.

The rearrangement links TRBV18 to TRBJ1-2; D is perhaps TRBD1 (6 bases). Germline-derived CDR1 and CDR2 are KGHSH and LQKENI. This CDR3 is built from 14 residues. Trimming cost V 2 bases and J 6 bases, with 13 bases left between them. CDR3 nucleotides: TGTGCCAGCTCACCAACGGGACAACTAAATGGCTACACCTTC. It is translated as CASSPTGQLNGYTF.

The V call is TRBV6-5, the J call TRBJ2-1, with a tentative D call TRBD1 (5 bases). The CDR3 is made up of 14 amino acids. The V and J ends lost 6 bases and 2 bases respectively, with 11 bases between them. CDR1 is MNHEY, CDR2 SVGAGI, per germline. In nucleotides, the CDR3 is TGTGCCAGCAGCAGGACAACGACCTACAATGAGCAGTTCTTC. Protein sequence: CASSRTTTYNEQFF.

This clone was recorded once. The chain combines TRBV27 with TRBJ2-5; perhaps TRBD1 as D (6 bases). Germline CDR1 MNHEY, CDR2 SMNVEV (reference sequence). V was shortened by 2 bases and J by 5 bases, with 15 bases between the two germline ends. CDR3 length: 15 amino acids. The CDR3 reads CASSLTAGGWETQYF. The CDR3 coding sequence is TGTGCCAGCAGTTTAACAGCTGGGGGCTGGGAGACCCAGTACTTC.

Here the CDR3 DNA reads TGTGCCAGCAGCTTAGCCTCGTTGTACGAGCAGTACTTC. Translating gives CASSLASLYEQYF. The chain joins TRBV11-2 to TRBJ2-7, with unresolved D. There are 13 residues in the CDR3. Germline CDR1 and CDR2: SGHAT and FQNNGV. V was cut by 1 base and J by 4 bases, with 8 bases left in between.

The chain carries TRBV7-9 and TRBJ2-7, with 10 bases that match TRBD2. The CDR3 spans 16 residues. Germline CDR1 is SEHNR and CDR2 is FQNEAQ (reference sequence). V lost 3 bases and J lost 6; bases outside the gene matches: 11. The CDR3 region has the DNA TGTGCCAGCAGCTTGACTGAGCGGGAGGGCCTGGTCGAGCAGTACTTC. Amino acids: CASSLTEREGLVEQYF. The full variable domain, with the rest looked up from reference TRBV7-9 and TRBJ2-7, is DTGVSQNPRHKITKRGQNVTFRCDPISEHNRLYWYRQTLGQGPEFLTYFQNEAQLEKSRLLSDRFSAERPKGSFSTLEIQRTEQGDSAMYLCASSLTEREGLVEQYFGPGTRLTVT.

This chain links TRBV15 with TRBJ2-1; maybe TRBD2 (5 bases). This CDR3 spans 15 amino acids. From germline, CDR1 is LNHNV and CDR2 YYDKDF (reference sequence). Trimming removed 2 bases from V and 7 bases from J, with 15 bases in between. The CDR3 coding sequence is TGTGCCACCAGCAGATCCCCGGGGAGCACTAATGAGCAGTTCTTC. Protein sequence: CATSRSPGSTNEQFF.

This chain connects TRBV28 to TRBJ1-2; 8 nucleotides align to TRBD1. The ends lost 8 bases at V and 5 bases at J; junction bases unmatched: 10. The CDR3 covers 14 residues. Germline CDR1 is MDHEN and CDR2 is SYDVKM. This CDR3 reads CASGLQGENYGYTF. CDR3 nucleotides: TGTGCCAGCGGTCTACAGGGGGAGAATTATGGCTACACCTTC.

DNA of the CDR3: TGTGCCACCAGCAGAAAGAAGAGCGGGCCTGTTAACAATGAGCAGTTCTTC. Translating gives CATSRKKSGPVNNEQFF. J is TRBJ2-1 and V is TRBV15; D is possibly TRBD2 (6 bases). The length of the CDR3 is 17 residues. Trimming left V 2 bases short and J 5 bases short, with 19 bases between. Germline V gene sequence: CDR1 LNHNV, CDR2 YYDKDF (reference sequence).

This clone has only a few counts. CDR3 DNA sequence: TGCGCCAGCAGCTTACTAGCGGGGTTTACCAATGAGCAGTTCTTC. It specifies CASSLLAGFTNEQFF. The chain joins TRBV5-1 to TRBJ2-1; 10 bases are shared with TRBD2. The CDR3 is 15 amino acids. Trimming cost V 2 bases and J 6 bases; bases outside gene matches: 5. Looked up from germline, CDR1 is SGHRS and CDR2 is YFSETQ.

This rearrangement joins TRBV2 to TRBJ1-1; 8 bases map to TRBD1. J gave up 10 bases and V 5 bases, and 9 bases lay outside the gene matches. There are 13 residues in the CDR3. The germline gives CDR1 SNHLY, CDR2 FYNNEI. In DNA, the CDR3 is TGTGCCAGCAGTTCAGGACAGGGTATTTCAGCTTTCTTT. This gives the protein CASSSGQGISAFF. The whole variable domain, remainder taken from reference TRBV2 and TRBJ1-1, is EPEVTQTPSHQVTQMGQEVILRCVPISNHLYFYWYRQILGQKVEFLVSFYNNEISEKSEIFDDQFSVERPDGSNFTLKIRSTKLEDSAMYFCASSSGQGISAFFGQGTRLTVV.

Comment on this clone: One junction end disagrees with the germline gene, perhaps due to a read error. CDR3 protein: CASSPPGLQFF. CDR3 DNA: TGTGCTAGCAGCCCGCCGGGACTACAGTTCTTC. This chain links TRBV7-7 with TRBJ2-1; 7 positions match TRBD2. The germline CDR1 and CDR2 sequences are SSHAT and FNYEAQ (reference sequence). CDR3 length equals 11 residues.

In its sample, this clone was seen once. The chain couples TRBV15 to TRBJ1-4; D not certain. The CDR3 covers 14 residues. The germline V gene has CDR1 LNHNV and CDR2 YYDKDF (reference sequence). The germline V and J ends were trimmed by 6 bases and 6 bases, with 14 bases remaining between them. The CDR3 DNA reads as TGTGCCACCAGGACTCTGCGGGCGGATGAAAAACTGTTTTTT. It specifies CATRTLRADEKLFF.

This clone was counted a few times. The chain uses TRBV11-2 and TRBJ1-1; 12 nucleotides agree with TRBD1. With V trimmed by 5 bases and J by 5 bases, 6 bases remained unmatched. CDR1 is SGHAT, CDR2 FQNNGV, per germline. The CDR3 spans 15 residues. CDR3 nucleotide sequence: TGTGCCAGCAGCGCGGGGACAGGGGGCCAAACTGAAGCTTTCTTT. Amino acids: CASSAGTGGQTEAFF.

This clone has only a few counts. The chain recombines TRBV7-9 with TRBJ1-2; TRBD1 agrees at 11 bases. Germline CDR1 reads SEHNR; CDR2 reads FQNEAQ (reference sequence). Trimming took 6 bases from V and 4 from J; bases not matched to a gene: 1. This CDR3 is 13 amino acids long. Written as DNA, the CDR3 is TGTGCCAGCAGAGGGACAGGGGGCTATGGCTACACCTTC. It encodes CASRGTGGYGYTF.

J is TRBJ1-3 and V is TRBV7-8; 8 bases agree with TRBD1. Trimming took 5 bases from V and 2 from J; bases not matched to a gene: 8. The CDR3 has 16 amino acids. The germline V gene has CDR1 SGHVS and CDR2 FQNEAQ. CDR3 DNA sequence: TGTGCCAGCAGCCCTAGACAGGGGACGACTGGAAACACCATATATTTT. Encoded protein: CASSPRQGTTGNTIYF.

This clone has a single count. The rearrangement links TRBV28 to TRBJ1-4; a weak D match, TRBD1 (5 bases). Germline V CDR1 and CDR2: MDHEN, SYDVKM. The CDR3 is 18 residues long. The germline V and J ends were trimmed by 6 bases and 3 bases, with 23 bases remaining between them. The CDR3, as DNA: TGTGCCAGCAGCCCTAGGCGGGGCAGGAAGGAGGCTAATGAAAAACTGTTTTTT. This gives the protein CASSPRRGRKEANEKLFF.

The V gene is TRBV2, the J gene TRBJ2-1; 8 bases align to TRBD1. The CDR3 has 15 residues. J was trimmed by 8 bases and V by 5 bases; bases with no gene match: 11. Per the germline V gene, CDR1 is SNHLY and CDR2 is FYNNEI. The CDR3 region has the DNA TGTGCCAGCAGTAAAGGCCGAGACAGGGGCCATGAGCAGTTCTTC. It yields the protein CASSKGRDRGHEQFF.

In its sample, this clone was seen a few times. The CDR3 nucleotides are TGTGCCATCAGTGAAGGTAGCCTATACTACAATGAGCAGTTCTTC. Amino acid sequence: CAISEGSLYYNEQFF. The rearrangement uses TRBV10-3 and TRBJ2-1; no clear D. CDR1 and CDR2 from the germline V gene are ENHRY and SYGVKD. Trimming pared 3 bases from V and 3 bases from J, leaving 12 bases between. This CDR3 region has 15 residues.

The rearrangement uses TRBV4-3 and TRBJ2-1, with a possible D match to TRBD1 (6 bases). V lost 0 bases and J 10 bases, leaving 10 bases between the germline ends. The germline CDR1 and CDR2 sequences are LGHNA and YSLEER. CDR3 length equals 13 residues. The CDR3 sequence: CASSQDIGTEQFF. The DNA for the CDR3 is TGCGCCAGCAGCCAAGATATCGGGACAGAGCAGTTCTTC.

The J gene is TRBJ2-5, the V gene TRBV5-4; D might be TRBD1 (6 bases). The germline gives CDR1 SGHNT, CDR2 YYREEE (reference sequence). The CDR3 extends over 14 amino acids. V was trimmed by 7 bases and J by 4 bases, leaving 17 bases between them. Here the CDR3 DNA reads TGTGCCAGCGCGGACAGAAAAGGAGGAGAGACCCAGTACTTC. Translation: CASADRKGGETQYF.

The chain combines TRBV5-1 with TRBJ2-7; 10 positions match TRBD1. The germline gives CDR1 SGHRS, CDR2 YFSETQ. With 0 bases clipped from V and 6 bases from J, the junction kept 9 bases outside the gene matches. CDR3 length: 16 amino acids. The CDR3 loop is CASSLARDRGSIEQYF. CDR3 nucleotide sequence: TGCGCCAGCAGCTTGGCCCGGGACAGGGGATCAATCGAGCAGTACTTC.

The CDR3 reads CASSLTSGSLNEQYF. The CDR3 DNA reads as TGCGCCAGCAGCTTGACTAGCGGGAGTCTCAACGAGCAGTACTTC. This rearrangement joins TRBV5-1 to TRBJ2-7; 11 nucleotides align to TRBD2. Germline V gene data show CDR1 as SGHRS and CDR2 as YFSETQ. This CDR3 comprises 15 residues. V was clipped by 1 base and J by 5 bases; unmatched bases: 5.

V and J are TRBV10-1 and TRBJ2-7; 9 bases agree with TRBD1. CDR3 size: 15 residues. The J segment lost 6 bases and the V segment lost 5 bases, leaving 11 bases of the junction unmatched. Germline V CDR1 and CDR2: WNHNN, SYGVQD (reference sequence). The CDR3 loop reads CASSQSGTGKGEQYF. CDR3 coding DNA: TGCGCCAGCAGTCAATCCGGGACAGGGAAGGGCGAGCAGTACTTC.

V and J are TRBV7-2 and TRBJ2-7, with D perhaps TRBD2 (5 bases). Trimming stripped 5 bases from V and 2 bases from J, with 10 bases between. This CDR3 contains 13 residues. Germline assignment: CDR1 SGHTA and CDR2 FQGNSA. The CDR3: CASSGRATYEQYF. CDR3 sequence (DNA): TGTGCCAGCAGCGGGCGGGCCACCTACGAGCAGTACTTC.

V gene TRBV5-1 combines with J gene TRBJ2-1; 11 bases fit TRBD2. The CDR3 covers 15 residues. The germline V gene has CDR1 SGHRS and CDR2 YFSETQ. The V segment lost 1 base and the J segment 10 bases; nucleotides outside the gene matches: 7. The CDR3 region has the DNA TGCGCCAGCAGCTTGCAACTAGCGGGAGTGTGGGAGCAGTTCTTC. Protein product: CASSLQLAGVWEQFF.

The chain carries TRBV6-5 and TRBJ2-7; D is possibly TRBD2 (5 bases). The CDR3 is 14 amino acids. The germline gives CDR1 MNHEY, CDR2 SVGAGI. Trimming shortened V by 8 bases and J by 0 bases, and 14 bases separated the two germline ends. This chain's CDR3 is CASLATGTSYEQYF. The CDR3 DNA reads TGTGCCAGCCTGGCTACGGGAACCTCCTACGAGCAGTACTTC.

This sequence joins TRBV6-5 and TRBJ1-1; unclear D gene. Germline V lookup: CDR1 MNHEY, CDR2 SVGAGI. V was trimmed by 6 bases and J by 4 bases, leaving 9 bases between them. There are 12 residues in the CDR3. CDR3 residues: CASSRRSTEAFF. DNA of the CDR3: TGTGCCAGCAGCCGGAGGAGCACTGAAGCTTTCTTT.

The chain has TRBV19 and TRBJ1-4, with 10 positions matching TRBD1. The CDR3 extends over 15 amino acids. Germline lookup yields CDR1 LNHDA and CDR2 SQIVND (reference sequence). J gave up 5 bases and V 3 bases, and 3 bases lay outside the gene matches. CDR3 residues: CASSIGTGANEKLFF. In DNA form, the CDR3 reads TGTGCCAGTAGTATCGGGACAGGGGCAAATGAAAAACTGTTTTTT.

The chain joins TRBV5-1 to TRBJ1-1, with D tentatively TRBD1 (5 bases). Trimming removed 0 bases from V and 0 bases from J, with 12 bases in between. Germline CDR1 reads SGHRS; CDR2 reads YFSETQ. The CDR3 covers 16 residues. This CDR3 reads CASSLAGGNLNTEAFF. DNA of the CDR3: TGCGCCAGCAGCTTGGCGGGGGGAAATTTGAACACTGAAGCTTTCTTT.

This chain joins TRBV28 and TRBJ2-7; possible D gene TRBD1, 6 bases. The CDR3 sequence is 13 residues long. V shed 5 bases and J shed 4 bases, with 12 bases lying between them. The germline V gene encodes CDR1 MDHEN and CDR2 SYDVKM. The DNA of the CDR3 is TGTGCCAGCAGTAAAAGGGGGTGGTACGAGCAGTACTTC. Its translation is CASSKRGWYEQYF.